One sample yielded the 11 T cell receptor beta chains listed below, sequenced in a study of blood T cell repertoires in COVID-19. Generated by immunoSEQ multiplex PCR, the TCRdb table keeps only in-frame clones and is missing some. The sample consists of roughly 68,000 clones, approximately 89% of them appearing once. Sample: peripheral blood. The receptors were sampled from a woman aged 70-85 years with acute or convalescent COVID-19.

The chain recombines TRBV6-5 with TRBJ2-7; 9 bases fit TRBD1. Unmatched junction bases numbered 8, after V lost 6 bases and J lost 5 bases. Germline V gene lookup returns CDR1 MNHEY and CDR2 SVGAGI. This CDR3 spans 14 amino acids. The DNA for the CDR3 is TGTGCCAGCAGCCCCGGGACAGGGTCCCACGAGCAGTACTTC. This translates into CASSPGTGSHEQYF.

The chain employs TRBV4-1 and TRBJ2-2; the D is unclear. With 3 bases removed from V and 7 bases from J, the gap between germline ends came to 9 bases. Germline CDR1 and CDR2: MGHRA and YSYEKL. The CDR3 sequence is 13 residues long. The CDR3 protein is CASSQERGGELFF. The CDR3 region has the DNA TGCGCCAGCAGCCAGGAACGCGGCGGGGAGCTGTTTTTT.

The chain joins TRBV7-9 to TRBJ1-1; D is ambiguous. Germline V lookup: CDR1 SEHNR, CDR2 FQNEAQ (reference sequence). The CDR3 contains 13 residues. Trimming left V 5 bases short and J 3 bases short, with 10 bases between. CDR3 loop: CASSLIEDTEAFF. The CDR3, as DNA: TGTGCCAGCAGCCTCATCGAGGACACTGAAGCTTTCTTT.

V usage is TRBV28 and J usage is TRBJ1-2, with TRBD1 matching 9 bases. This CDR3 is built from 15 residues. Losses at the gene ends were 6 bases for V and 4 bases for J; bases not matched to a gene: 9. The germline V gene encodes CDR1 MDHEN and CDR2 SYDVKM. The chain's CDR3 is CASRSAGQGFYGYTF. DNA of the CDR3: TGTGCCAGCAGATCTGCGGGACAGGGCTTCTATGGCTACACCTTC.

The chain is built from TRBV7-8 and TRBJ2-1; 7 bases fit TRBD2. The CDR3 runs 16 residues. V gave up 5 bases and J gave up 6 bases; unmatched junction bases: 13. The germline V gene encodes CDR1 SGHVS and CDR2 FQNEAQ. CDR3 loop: CASSRGAGVRFNEQFF. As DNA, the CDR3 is TGTGCCAGCAGCCGAGGGGCGGGGGTCAGGTTCAATGAGCAGTTCTTC.

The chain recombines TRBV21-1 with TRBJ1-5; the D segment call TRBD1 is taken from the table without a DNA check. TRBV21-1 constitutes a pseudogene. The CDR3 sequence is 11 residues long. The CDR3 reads CASSTQKPQHF. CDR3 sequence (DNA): TGTGCCAGCAGCACCCAAAAGCCCCAGCATTTT.

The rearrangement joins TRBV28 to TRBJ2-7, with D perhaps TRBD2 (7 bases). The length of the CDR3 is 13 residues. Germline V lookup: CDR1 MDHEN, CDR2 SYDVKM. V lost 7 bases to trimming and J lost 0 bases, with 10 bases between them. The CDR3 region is CASKGGTSYEQYF. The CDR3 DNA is TGTGCCAGCAAGGGGGGGACCTCCTACGAGCAGTACTTC.

The CDR3 spells CASSSPGQGTNTGELFF. The CDR3 DNA follows: TGCGCCAGCAGCTCGCCGGGACAGGGGACTAACACCGGGGAGCTGTTTTTT. This chain joins TRBV4-1 and TRBJ2-2; 10 bases map to TRBD1. This CDR3 has 17 residues. The ends lost 5 bases at V and 2 bases at J; junction bases unmatched: 8. Germline CDR1 MGHRA, CDR2 YSYEKL.

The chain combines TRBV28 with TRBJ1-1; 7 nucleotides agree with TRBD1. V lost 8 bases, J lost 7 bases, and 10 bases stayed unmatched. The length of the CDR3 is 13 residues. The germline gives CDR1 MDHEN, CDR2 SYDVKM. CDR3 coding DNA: TGTGCCAGCGAGGTGACAGGGCAAGGTGAAGCTTTCTTT. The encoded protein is CASEVTGQGEAFF. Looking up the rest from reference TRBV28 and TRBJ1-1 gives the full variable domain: DVKVTQSSRYLVKRTGEKVFLECVQDMDHENMFWYRQDPGLGLRLIYFSYDVKMKEKGDIPEGYSVSREKKERFSLILESASTNQTSMYLCASEVTGQGEAFFGQGTRLTVV.

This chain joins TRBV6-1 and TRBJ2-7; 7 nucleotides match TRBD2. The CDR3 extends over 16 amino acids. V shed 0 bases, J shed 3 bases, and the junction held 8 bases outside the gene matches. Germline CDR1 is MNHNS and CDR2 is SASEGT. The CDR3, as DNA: TGTGCCAGCAGTGAAGCCATTGGGGGGGGAATCTACGAGCAGTACTTC. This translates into CASSEAIGGGIYEQYF.

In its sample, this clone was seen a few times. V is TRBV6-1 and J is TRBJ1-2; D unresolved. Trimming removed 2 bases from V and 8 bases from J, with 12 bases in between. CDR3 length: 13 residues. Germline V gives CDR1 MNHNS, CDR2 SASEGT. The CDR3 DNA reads TGTGCCAGCAGTGAAACCTTTTCGAGCGGCTACACCTTC. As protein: CASSETFSSGYTF.